This TCR beta chain was sequenced in a study of cytomegalovirus exposure and HLA in healthy donors. CDR1 and CDR2 (germline): MNHEY, SMNVEV (reference sequence). This CDR3 has 20 residues. The V segment lost 6 bases and the J segment 4 bases; nucleotides outside the gene matches: 16. The PCR ran on 60 Vbeta and 13 Jbeta primers. Method: immunoSEQ multiplex PCR; TCRdb's copy keeps in-frame clones and lacks some. The sample has some 130,000 clones, approximately 10% seen once. Source material: PBMCs. This receptor was identified in a woman aged 40-49 years in good health and CMV-seropositive. The chain couples TRBV27 to TRBJ2-3, with TRBD2 matching 16 bases. The DNA of the CDR3 is TGTGCCAGCAGCAAGATCCCGGGACTAGCGGGGGGGCCGGGCTCAGATACGCAGTATTTT. It yields the protein CASSKIPGLAGGPGSDTQYF.